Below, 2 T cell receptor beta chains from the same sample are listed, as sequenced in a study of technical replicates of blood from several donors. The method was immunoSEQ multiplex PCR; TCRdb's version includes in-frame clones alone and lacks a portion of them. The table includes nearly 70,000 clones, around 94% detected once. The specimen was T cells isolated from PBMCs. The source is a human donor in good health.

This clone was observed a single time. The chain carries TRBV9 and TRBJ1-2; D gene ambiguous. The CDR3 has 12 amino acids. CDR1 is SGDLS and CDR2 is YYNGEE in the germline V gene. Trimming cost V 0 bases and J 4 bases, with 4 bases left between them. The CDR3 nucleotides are TGTGCCAGCAGCGTAGACGGCTATGGCTACACCTTC. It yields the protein CASSVDGYGYTF.

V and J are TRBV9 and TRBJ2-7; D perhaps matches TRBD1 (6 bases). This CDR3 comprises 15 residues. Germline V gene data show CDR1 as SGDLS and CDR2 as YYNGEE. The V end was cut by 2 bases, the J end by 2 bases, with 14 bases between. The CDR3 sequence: CASSVSSGETYEQYF. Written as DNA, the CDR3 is TGTGCCAGCAGCGTGTCGTCAGGGGAGACCTACGAGCAGTACTTC. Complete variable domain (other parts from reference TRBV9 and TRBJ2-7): DSGVTQTPKHLITATGQRVTLRCSPRSGDLSVYWYQQSLDQGLQFLIQYYNGEERAKGNILERFSAQQFPDLHSELNLSSLELGDSALYFCASSVSSGETYEQYFGPGTRLTVT.